This T cell receptor (beta chain) appears in the sequencing data of a study of OX40 agonist ivuxolimab in advanced cancers. General observations from the study: Expanded clones belonging to CD8+ T cells outnumbered, on average, those of CD4+.

Clones were sequenced by immunoSEQ multiplex PCR, and TCRdb holds only the in-frame ones, with some missing. This sample carries around 26,000 clones, 85% to 90% of them seen once, and the ten largest clones take around 50%. The CDR3 totals 15 residues. V lost 3 bases, J lost 0 bases, and 11 bases lay in between. Per germline, CDR1 LNHDA and CDR2 SQIVND (reference sequence). As concerns this clone: Its antigen is still unknown.

The TCR originated in an adult with an advanced solid tumor such as melanoma, head and neck, liver or kidney cancer. Sequenced here: CD4+ or CD8+ T cells sorted from blood, sampled in a trial of the OX40 agonist ivuxolimab. The chain carries TRBV19 and TRBJ1-1, with D perhaps matching TRBD1 (5 bases). CDR3 nucleotide sequence: TGTGCCAGTAGTATTGGGCAGGGCGTGAACACTGAAGCTTTCTTT. Protein product: CASSIGQGVNTEAFF.